This section outlines one T cell receptor beta chain sequence together with its context. The CDR3 is cut off 3 residues early in the read; its end comes from the germline J gene. TCRdb's copy holds only in-frame clones and misses some; the assay was immunoSEQ multiplex PCR. Its table records approximately 35,000 clones. This CDR3 comprises 15 residues. Germline V lookup: CDR1 ENHRY, CDR2 SYGVKD. V was clipped by 0 bases and J by 0 bases, with 6 bases between them. This sample is part of a study of T cells in women clearing cervical HPV infection. Study-level information: For cases, blood was sampled a median approximately 150 days after lesion detection, interquartile range roughly 85 to 200 days. HLA type could not be excluded as a confounder.

The chain has TRBV10-3 and TRBJ2-1; weak D call: TRBD1 (6 bases). Sequenced: blood buffy coat. The receptor's source is a woman between 18 and 75 years old with a cervical HPV16 infection that either progressed to CIN3+ or cleared (not recorded which). The part of the CDR3 DNA that was read is TGTGCCATCAGTGAGTCGGACAGCTCCTACAATGAG. It encodes CAISESDSSYNE. The full-length CDR3 reads as CAISESDSSYNEQFF.